Following are 14 T cell receptor beta chains from one sample sequenced in a study of blood T cell repertoires in COVID-19. Clones were read by immunoSEQ multiplex PCR, and TCRdb kept only the in-frame ones, dropping some. The data contain a few hundred thousand clones, roughly 86% of them singletons. The sequencing sample was made of peripheral blood. These receptors were collected from a woman aged 55-70 years with COVID-19, enrolled during active disease.

The J gene is TRBJ1-4, the V gene TRBV2, with a possible D match to TRBD1 (6 bases). In germline, CDR1 is SNHLY, CDR2 FYNNEI. CDR3 size: 13 residues. Deletions cut 6 bases from V and 4 bases from J, with 9 bases between. CDR3 DNA: TGTGCCAGCAGACGGGACATTAATGAAAAACTGTTTTTT. Residues: CASRRDINEKLFF. Full variable domain (rest looked up from reference TRBV2 and TRBJ1-4): EPEVTQTPSHQVTQMGQEVILRCVPISNHLYFYWYRQILGQKVEFLVSFYNNEISEKSEIFDDQFSVERPDGSNFTLKIRSTKLEDSAMYFCASRRDINEKLFFGSGTQLSVL.

A note on this clone: The same CDR3 can be traced to other DNA sequences in this sample. The chain carries TRBV4-1 and TRBJ2-7; 9 bases agree with TRBD1. The CDR3 is 17 residues long. Germline CDR1 and CDR2: MGHRA and YSYEKL. With 4 bases clipped from V and 5 bases from J, the junction kept 15 bases outside the gene matches. CDR3 DNA: TGCGCCAGCAGCCCGGCTCCCAGGGGACAGGGCCCCAACGAGCAGTACTTC. Encoded protein: CASSPAPRGQGPNEQYF.

The chain recombines TRBV27 with TRBJ2-7; 8 bases fit TRBD1. The CDR3 contains 14 residues. The V segment lost 2 bases and the J segment 5 bases; nucleotides outside the gene matches: 5. Germline assignment: CDR1 MNHEY and CDR2 SMNVEV (reference sequence). CDR3 DNA sequence: TGTGCCAGCAGTTTAACCCCAGGGGGCCACGAGCAGTACTTC. Residues: CASSLTPGGHEQYF.

The chain combines TRBV7-6 with TRBJ2-7; 8 bases are a match to TRBD1. Trimming took 1 base from V and 3 from J; bases not matched to a gene: 8. CDR1 is SGHVS, CDR2 FNYEAQ, per germline. This CDR3 has 16 amino acids. The CDR3 loop reads CASSLVPSGQVYEQYF. CDR3 DNA sequence: TGTGCCAGCAGCTTAGTGCCCTCGGGACAGGTCTACGAGCAGTACTTC.

The chain is built from TRBV11-2 and TRBJ2-7; no clear D. The CDR3 covers 13 residues. Trimming took off 1 base at V and 0 bases at J, with 4 bases between the two ends. Looked up from germline, CDR1 is SGHAT and CDR2 is FQNNGV. This CDR3 reads CASSLANSYEQYF. The CDR3 nucleotides are TGTGCCAGCAGCTTAGCTAACTCCTACGAGCAGTACTTC.

The CDR3 bases are TGCGCCAGCAGCTTGACCCTTGGACAGGCCTCCTACGAGCAGTACTTC. Translated: CASSLTLGQASYEQYF. V gene TRBV5-1 combines with J gene TRBJ2-7; 7 bases align to TRBD1. The CDR3 is 16 residues long. Looked up from germline, CDR1 is SGHRS and CDR2 is YFSETQ. V dropped 1 base and J dropped 0; count of bases not matched to a gene: 7.

The chain uses TRBV12-3 or TRBV12-4 and TRBJ1-5; D is uncertain. The germline V and J ends were trimmed by 10 bases and 10 bases, with 11 bases remaining between them. The CDR3 is 10 residues long. CDR3 nucleotides: TGTGCCATCTTAGTATCTCCCCAGCATTTT. Translated, it gives CAILVSPQHF.

The chain uses TRBV27 and TRBJ2-1; 11 positions match TRBD2. Germline lookup yields CDR1 MNHEY and CDR2 SMNVEV (reference sequence). The CDR3 contains 17 residues. V dropped 5 bases and J dropped 2; count of bases not matched to a gene: 8. CDR3: CASSPRRLAGPYNEQFF. The CDR3 nucleotides are TGTGCCAGCAGTCCGAGGAGACTAGCGGGACCCTACAATGAGCAGTTCTTC.

The chain combines TRBV4-1 with TRBJ2-1, with 7 bases identical to TRBD2. V shed 2 bases and J 4 bases; nucleotides not matched to a gene: 8. Germline V gives CDR1 MGHRA, CDR2 YSYEKL. The CDR3 has 16 amino acids. The CDR3 loop is CASSQIGRARYNEQFF. DNA of the CDR3: TGCGCCAGCAGCCAAATTGGGAGGGCGAGGTACAATGAGCAGTTCTTC.

The chain uses TRBV19 and TRBJ1-6, with TRBD1 matching over 7 bases. The germline V gene encodes CDR1 LNHDA and CDR2 SQIVND (reference sequence). This CDR3 is 16 amino acids long. V lost 5 bases and J lost 0; bases outside the gene matches: 4. The chain's CDR3 is CASSDREGSYNSPLHF. The CDR3 DNA reads as TGTGCCAGTAGTGACAGGGAAGGCTCCTATAATTCACCCCTCCACTTT.

The chain joins TRBV4-3 to TRBJ1-2, with D possibly matching TRBD1 (6 bases). The V and J ends lost 2 bases and 6 bases respectively, with 16 bases between them. The CDR3 is made up of 15 amino acids. Germline V gene lookup returns CDR1 LGHNA and CDR2 YSLEER. The CDR3 region is CASSQLRQERNGYTF. As DNA, the CDR3 is TGCGCCAGCAGCCAACTAAGACAGGAGAGGAATGGCTACACCTTC.

This clone has a single count. The rearrangement links TRBV15 to TRBJ2-2; the match to TRBD2 covers 8 bases. Germline assignment: CDR1 LNHNV and CDR2 YYDKDF (reference sequence). Trimming removed 1 base from V and 5 bases from J; junction bases left unmatched: 6. CDR3 length: 16 amino acids. CDR3 protein: CATSRVLAGPTGELFF. Written as DNA, the CDR3 is TGTGCCACCAGCAGAGTTCTAGCGGGTCCTACCGGGGAGCTGTTTTTT.

The CDR3 DNA reads TGTGCCAGCAGCCCGGGCTATGGCTACACCTTC. Translation: CASSPGYGYTF. The rearrangement uses TRBV7-9 and TRBJ1-2, with unresolved D. V lost 5 bases, J lost 4 bases, and 5 bases lay in between. Germline loops: CDR1 SEHNR, CDR2 FQNEAQ (reference sequence). CDR3 length equals 11 residues.

This rearrangement joins TRBV7-9 to TRBJ2-7; tentative D call: TRBD1 (5 bases). Trimming left V 2 bases short and J 4 bases short, with 9 bases between. There are 13 residues in the CDR3. The germline V gene encodes CDR1 SEHNR and CDR2 FQNEAQ (reference sequence). CDR3 sequence reads: CASSLSQGYEQYF. CDR3 in DNA: TGTGCCAGCAGCTTAAGCCAGGGATACGAGCAGTACTTC. Based on the CDR3 plus reference TRBV7-9 and TRBJ2-7, the full variable domain is DTGVSQNPRHKITKRGQNVTFRCDPISEHNRLYWYRQTLGQGPEFLTYFQNEAQLEKSRLLSDRFSAERPKGSFSTLEIQRTEQGDSAMYLCASSLSQGYEQYFGPGTRLTVT.